Shown below are 26 T cell receptor beta chains from a single sample sequenced in a study of T cell repertoires in ileal Crohn's disease. The time point: neoterminal ileum biopsy at postoperative endoscopy, about 6 months after surgery. Using immunoSEQ multiplex PCR, the repertoire was profiled, and TCRdb retains in-frame clones only, with some absent. Of some 10,000 clones listed, under 85% are singletons. Sequenced sample: ileal tissue. The receptors were sampled from an adult with Crohn's disease.

The J gene is TRBJ2-3, the V gene TRBV18; 9 positions agree with TRBD2. Germline V lookup: CDR1 KGHSH, CDR2 LQKENI. The CDR3 totals 13 residues. V shed 7 bases and J 1 base; nucleotides not matched to a gene: 0. CDR3 sequence (DNA): TGTGCCAGCTTAGCGGGGGGCACAGATACGCAGTATTTT. Its translation: CASLAGGTDTQYF.

This clone was counted once. The V gene is TRBV5-1, the J gene TRBJ1-4; 8 bases are shared with TRBD1. The CDR3 covers 15 residues. The junction had 6 bases not matched to a gene; V was cut back by 1 base and J by 7 bases. Germline values: CDR1 SGHRS, CDR2 YFSETQ. CDR3 amino acids: CASSLMGQVGEKLFF. In DNA form, the CDR3 reads TGCGCCAGCAGCTTGATGGGACAGGTTGGTGAAAAACTGTTTTTT.

The V gene is TRBV7-3, the J gene TRBJ2-7; D unclear. The germline CDR1 and CDR2 sequences are SGHTA and FQGTGA. This CDR3 spans 13 amino acids. V dropped 5 bases and J dropped 2 bases, with 10 bases sitting between them. The CDR3 DNA reads TGTGCCAGCAGCCTCCCCAACACCTACGAGCAGTACTTC. It codes for CASSLPNTYEQYF.

The sample holds one count of this clone. The genes are TRBV19 and TRBJ2-2, with a weak D call TRBD1 (5 bases). The germline V gene encodes CDR1 LNHDA and CDR2 SQIVND (reference sequence). The ends were cut back, 4 bases at V and 2 bases at J, with 11 bases in the middle. The CDR3 runs to 15 residues. Here the CDR3 reads CASSRDDSNTGELFF. CDR3 in DNA: TGTGCCAGTAGTAGAGATGACAGTAACACCGGGGAGCTGTTTTTT.

The J gene is TRBJ1-3, the V gene TRBV19, with 7 bases that match TRBD1. J gave up 0 bases and V 2 bases, and 7 bases lay outside the gene matches. Germline lookup yields CDR1 LNHDA and CDR2 SQIVND (reference sequence). This CDR3 spans 17 amino acids. In DNA form, the CDR3 reads TGTGCCAGTAGTATACCCCGGGACAGACGCTCTGGAAACACCATATATTTT. Translation: CASSIPRDRRSGNTIYF.

The table lists this clone with a count of one. This chain uses TRBV2 with TRBJ1-6; D is undetermined. In germline, CDR1 is SNHLY, CDR2 FYNNEI. V was shortened by 6 bases and J by 5 bases, with 5 bases between the two germline ends. CDR3 length equals 12 residues. CDR3 nucleotide sequence: TGTGCCAGCAGGGCAGATAATTCACCCCTCCACTTT. Protein product: CASRADNSPLHF.

As regards this clone: The germline gene is not matched at one end of the junction; a read error may be the cause. This chain links TRBV5-6 with TRBJ2-3; 9 nucleotides align to TRBD2. This CDR3 spans 14 amino acids. The germline CDR1 and CDR2 sequences are SGHDT and YYEEEE. The CDR3 loop reads CASSLGLATDTQYF. DNA for the CDR3: TGTGCCAGCAGTTTGGGACTAGCAACAGATACGCAGTATTTT. Full variable domain (missing parts from reference TRBV5-6 and TRBJ2-3): DAGVTQSPTHLIKTRGQQVTLRCSPKSGHDTVSWYQQALGQGPQFIFQYYEEEERQRGNFPDRFSGHQFPNYSSELNVNALLLGDSALYLCASSLGLATDTQYFGPGTRLTVL.

The CDR3 here is CASSLGHEQYF. DNA of the CDR3: TGCGCCAGCAGCCTTGGGCACGAGCAGTACTTC. The genes are TRBV5-1 and TRBJ2-7; D is unresolved. CDR1 is SGHRS and CDR2 is YFSETQ in the germline V gene. Trimming pared 4 bases from V and 5 bases from J, leaving 7 bases between. The length of the CDR3 is 11 residues.

This clone was detected only a few times. The chain links TRBV4-3 to TRBJ2-7; no definite D call. Germline CDR1 is LGHNA and CDR2 is YSLEER. The CDR3 totals 14 residues. V dropped 5 bases and J dropped 0 bases, with 11 bases sitting between them. CDR3 amino acids: CASSKLPGSYEQYF. Here the CDR3 DNA reads TGCGCCAGCAGCAAACTCCCAGGCTCCTACGAGCAGTACTTC.

The chain joins TRBV6-5 to TRBJ1-2; no clear D. V lost 8 bases and J lost 8, with 15 bases in between. The CDR3 has 12 residues. Germline CDR1 reads MNHEY; CDR2 reads SVGAGI. CDR3 in amino acids: CASRSIEEGYTF. DNA for the CDR3: TGTGCCAGCCGTTCAATTGAGGAAGGCTACACCTTC.

V gene TRBV7-3 combines with J gene TRBJ2-5; 10 positions agree with TRBD2. The CDR3 is 15 residues long. The trim removed 2 bases at V and 2 bases at J, leaving 2 bases unmatched. The germline gives CDR1 SGHTA, CDR2 FQGTGA. The CDR3 DNA is TGTGCCAGCAGCTTAGGTAGCGGGGGGCAAGAGACCCAGTACTTC. Translation: CASSLGSGGQETQYF.

The rearrangement uses TRBV5-1 and TRBJ2-3; TRBD2 matches at 9 bases. V was clipped by 0 bases and J by 4 bases; unmatched bases: 6. CDR3 length: 16 amino acids. CDR1 is SGHRS and CDR2 is YFSETQ in the germline V gene. In DNA, the CDR3 is TGCGCCAGCAGCTTGGGTGGCGGGGGGGCGTCAGATACGCAGTATTTT. Its protein product is CASSLGGGGASDTQYF. Looking up the rest from reference TRBV5-1 and TRBJ2-3 gives the full variable domain: KAGVTQTPRYLIKTRGQQVTLSCSPISGHRSVSWYQQTPGQGLQFLFEYFSETQRNKGNFPGRFSGRQFSNSRSEMNVSTLELGDSALYLCASSLGGGGASDTQYFGPGTRLTVL.

The chain joins TRBV2 to TRBJ1-1; D is uncertain. V was trimmed by 6 bases and J by 0 bases, leaving 11 bases between them. Germline CDR1 SNHLY, CDR2 FYNNEI. CDR3 length: 14 amino acids. In DNA form, the CDR3 reads TGTGCCAGCAGGGGAGAGATGGTGAACACTGAAGCTTTCTTT. Protein sequence: CASRGEMVNTEAFF.

The rearrangement links TRBV7-9 to TRBJ2-7; D call uncertain. The germline V and J ends were trimmed by 3 bases and 0 bases, with 9 bases remaining between them. Germline CDR1 reads SEHNR; CDR2 reads FQNEAQ (reference sequence). There are 14 residues in the CDR3. DNA for the CDR3: TGTGCCAGCAGCTTTTCTGCAGGCTCCTACGAGCAGTACTTC. Encoded protein: CASSFSAGSYEQYF.

This clone has only one observation. The V gene is TRBV7-2, the J gene TRBJ1-2, with 11 bases fitting TRBD1. The CDR3 is 16 residues long. The trim removed 2 bases at V and 5 bases at J, leaving 7 bases unmatched. Germline loops: CDR1 SGHTA, CDR2 FQGNSA. This CDR3 is CASSLRTGGASYGYTF. CDR3 DNA: TGTGCCAGCAGCTTACGGACAGGGGGCGCGAGTTATGGCTACACCTTC.

This clone came up a few times. The rearrangement links TRBV7-9 to TRBJ2-2, with D uncertain. The V end lost 5 bases, the J end lost 6 bases, and 7 bases lay between the germline ends. This CDR3 comprises 12 residues. In germline, CDR1 is SEHNR, CDR2 FQNEAQ (reference sequence). CDR3 sequence: CASSPRSGELFF. CDR3 in DNA: TGTGCCAGCAGCCCCAGGTCCGGGGAGCTGTTTTTT. Based on the CDR3 plus reference TRBV7-9 and TRBJ2-2, the full variable domain is DTGVSQNPRHKITKRGQNVTFRCDPISEHNRLYWYRQTLGQGPEFLTYFQNEAQLEKSRLLSDRFSAERPKGSFSTLEIQRTEQGDSAMYLCASSPRSGELFFGEGSRLTVL.

Only one count was recorded for this clone. The V gene is TRBV5-6, the J gene TRBJ2-5; 8 bases are shared with TRBD1. The germline CDR1 and CDR2 sequences are SGHDT and YYEEEE. Trimming removed 0 bases from V and 5 bases from J; junction bases left unmatched: 6. The CDR3 totals 15 residues. CDR3 in amino acids: CASSLDGQGKETQYF. The CDR3 DNA is TGTGCCAGCAGCTTGGACGGACAGGGCAAGGAGACCCAGTACTTC.

The V and J genes are TRBV29-1 and TRBJ2-7; 7 bases are a match to TRBD1. The CDR3 sequence is 14 residues long. Germline values: CDR1 SQVTM, CDR2 ANQGSEA. The trim removed 4 bases at V and 5 bases at J, leaving 11 bases unmatched. The chain's CDR3 is CSVAPLTGSNEQYF. In nucleotides, the CDR3 is TGCAGCGTTGCCCCTTTGACAGGGTCTAACGAGCAGTACTTC.

There are a few counts of this clone. The V and J genes are TRBV7-4 and TRBJ1-2; 7 bases are shared with TRBD1. Germline V gene data show CDR1 as SGHVT and CDR2 as SQSDAQ. V was pared by 1 base and J by 0 bases, with 2 bases of the junction left unmatched. This CDR3 has 15 amino acids. CDR3 nucleotides: TGTGCCAGCAGCTTAGTGGACAGGACTAACTATGGCTACACCTTC. Encoded protein: CASSLVDRTNYGYTF.

This chain uses TRBV30 with TRBJ1-5; D possibly corresponds to TRBD1 (6 bases). In germline, CDR1 is GTSNPN, CDR2 SVGIG (reference sequence). Trimming left V 0 bases short and J 4 bases short, with 7 bases between. The CDR3 extends over 13 amino acids. The CDR3 region is CAWSVQGNQPQHF. In DNA form, the CDR3 reads TGTGCCTGGAGTGTACAGGGAAATCAGCCCCAGCATTTT.

J is TRBJ1-1 and V is TRBV7-9; 7 bases align to TRBD1. The J segment lost 5 bases and the V segment lost 9 bases, leaving 15 bases of the junction unmatched. This CDR3 has 15 residues. Germline CDR1 is SEHNR and CDR2 is FQNEAQ (reference sequence). The CDR3 nucleotides read TGTGCCAGTGGGAGACAGGGAATGACGGGGACTGAAGCTTTCTTT. Amino acid sequence: CASGRQGMTGTEAFF.

V usage is TRBV5-1 and J usage is TRBJ2-1, with D perhaps TRBD1 (6 bases). The ends were cut back, 6 bases at V and 10 bases at J, with 11 bases in the middle. The length of the CDR3 is 11 residues. CDR1 and CDR2 (germline): SGHRS, YFSETQ. The CDR3 is CASIGGSEQFF. For the CDR3, the DNA is TGCGCCAGCATTGGGGGCTCCGAGCAGTTCTTC.

The rearrangement links TRBV5-1 to TRBJ2-7; the D gene is possibly TRBD1 (7 bases). V was shortened by 3 bases and J by 6 bases, with 13 bases between the two germline ends. Looked up from germline, CDR1 is SGHRS and CDR2 is YFSETQ. The CDR3 is 13 residues long. The CDR3 loop is CASSWTQGGEQYF. The CDR3 nucleotides are TGCGCCAGCAGCTGGACCCAGGGGGGCGAGCAGTACTTC.

A single count supports this clone. As DNA, the CDR3 is TGTGCCAGCTCACCGGGCCACTCCTACGAGCAGTACTTC. Amino acid sequence: CASSPGHSYEQYF. The rearrangement joins TRBV18 to TRBJ2-7, with D hard to call. Germline loops: CDR1 KGHSH, CDR2 LQKENI. CDR3 size: 13 residues. Deletions cut 3 bases from V and 0 bases from J, with 6 bases between.

The rearrangement links TRBV30 to TRBJ2-2; the match to TRBD2 covers 11 bases. Germline V gene sequence: CDR1 GTSNPN, CDR2 SVGIG (reference sequence). This CDR3 comprises 16 residues. Germline trimming cut 1 base from V and 8 bases from J; bases unmatched to any gene: 9. CDR3 in amino acids: CAWSGIRTSGSGELFF. The CDR3 DNA is TGTGCCTGGAGTGGGATTAGGACTAGCGGGTCGGGGGAGCTGTTTTTT.

This clone was counted a single time. This chain joins TRBV4-1 and TRBJ2-5, with D possibly TRBD1 on 6 matching bases. CDR3 length: 14 amino acids. Trimming removed 4 bases at V and 7 bases at J, with 16 bases between. Germline V gene sequence: CDR1 MGHRA, CDR2 YSYEKL. The CDR3 nucleotides are TGCGCCAGCAGCCCGGAACAGGGATCAGGGACCCAGTACTTC. Its translation: CASSPEQGSGTQYF.